Below are 7 T cell receptor beta chains sequenced from a single sample in a study of T cells after yellow fever vaccination. TCRdb used MiXCR to reprocess the 5' RACE reads, holding one entry per CDR3 protein. The sample yields 250,000 to 400,000 distinct CDR3 sequences, approximately 4% seen once. The sequences come from PBMCs, collected 5 days after the yellow fever booster vaccination. All receptors come from a man between 18 and 29 years old who received the YFV17D yellow fever vaccine.

This clonotype was observed a few times. This chain joins TRBV7-9 and TRBJ2-2; TRBD1 agrees at 7 bases. CDR3 length: 15 amino acids. CDR1 and CDR2 (germline): SEHNR, FQNEAQ (reference sequence). The V gene end was trimmed by 5 bases and the J gene end by 4 bases; junction bases not matched to a gene: 7. Here the CDR3 DNA reads TGTGCCAGCAGCCACCCGACAGGGACCACCGGGGAGCTGTTTTTT. Translated: CASSHPTGTTGELFF.

The chain has TRBV21-1 and TRBJ2-7. TRBV21-1 is a documented pseudogene. The CDR3 totals 15 residues. In DNA form, the CDR3 reads TGTGCCAGCAGCAAAGCTTTGAGACTTACCTACGAGCAGTACGTC. It translates to CASSKALRLTYEQYV.

The chain carries TRBV25-1 and TRBJ1-2; a possible D gene is TRBD1 (6 bases). V lost 5 bases, J lost 3 bases, and 16 bases lay in between. The CDR3 is 15 amino acids. CDR1 is MGHDK, CDR2 SYGVNS, per germline. CDR3 in DNA: TGTGCCAGCAGTCGCCGGGGAGGGGGACACTATGGCTACACCTTC. As protein: CASSRRGGGHYGYTF.

The genes are TRBV5-1 and TRBJ1-1; no clear D. The length of the CDR3 is 13 residues. CDR1 is SGHRS and CDR2 is YFSETQ in the germline V gene. Trimming removed 0 bases from V and 5 bases from J, with 8 bases in between. CDR3 in DNA: TGCGCCAGCAGCTTGGCCCAGTCGACTGAAGCTTTCTTT. Its translation: CASSLAQSTEAFF.

This clonotype was recorded at least ten times. This sequence joins TRBV7-2 and TRBJ1-6, with TRBD1 matching over 8 bases. Unmatched junction bases numbered 7, after V lost 5 bases and J lost 7 bases. This CDR3 is 15 amino acids long. CDR1 SGHTA and CDR2 FQGNSA come from the germline V gene. This CDR3 reads CASSVQGVRNSPLHF. Written as DNA, the CDR3 is TGTGCCAGCAGCGTACAGGGGGTCAGGAATTCACCCCTCCACTTT. The complete variable domain, with remaining parts taken from reference TRBV7-2 and TRBJ1-6, reads GAGVSQSPSNKVTEKGKDVELRCDPISGHTALYWYRQSLGQGLEFLIYFQGNSAPDKSGLPSDRFSAERTGGSVSTLTIQRTQQEDSAVYLCASSVQGVRNSPLHFGNGTRLTVT.

This CDR3 is CASSYPDQSGGNTIYF. The CDR3 DNA sequence: TGTGCCAGCAGTTACCCCGACCAAAGCGGTGGAAACACCATATATTTT. The rearrangement links TRBV6-6 to TRBJ1-3; D remains unclear. Germline V gene data show CDR1 as MNHNY and CDR2 as SVGAGI (reference sequence). CDR3 size: 16 residues. Trimming removed 2 bases from V and 3 bases from J, with 14 bases in between.

V usage is TRBV4-1 and J usage is TRBJ2-1; D not certain. Trimming removed 1 base from V and 15 bases from J, with 16 bases in between. Germline CDR1 is MGHRA and CDR2 is YSYEKL. This CDR3 is built from 13 residues. CDR3 loop: CASSQVGPAVPFF. Written as DNA, the CDR3 is TGCGCCAGCAGCCAAGTAGGACCAGCTGTCCCGTTCTTC.